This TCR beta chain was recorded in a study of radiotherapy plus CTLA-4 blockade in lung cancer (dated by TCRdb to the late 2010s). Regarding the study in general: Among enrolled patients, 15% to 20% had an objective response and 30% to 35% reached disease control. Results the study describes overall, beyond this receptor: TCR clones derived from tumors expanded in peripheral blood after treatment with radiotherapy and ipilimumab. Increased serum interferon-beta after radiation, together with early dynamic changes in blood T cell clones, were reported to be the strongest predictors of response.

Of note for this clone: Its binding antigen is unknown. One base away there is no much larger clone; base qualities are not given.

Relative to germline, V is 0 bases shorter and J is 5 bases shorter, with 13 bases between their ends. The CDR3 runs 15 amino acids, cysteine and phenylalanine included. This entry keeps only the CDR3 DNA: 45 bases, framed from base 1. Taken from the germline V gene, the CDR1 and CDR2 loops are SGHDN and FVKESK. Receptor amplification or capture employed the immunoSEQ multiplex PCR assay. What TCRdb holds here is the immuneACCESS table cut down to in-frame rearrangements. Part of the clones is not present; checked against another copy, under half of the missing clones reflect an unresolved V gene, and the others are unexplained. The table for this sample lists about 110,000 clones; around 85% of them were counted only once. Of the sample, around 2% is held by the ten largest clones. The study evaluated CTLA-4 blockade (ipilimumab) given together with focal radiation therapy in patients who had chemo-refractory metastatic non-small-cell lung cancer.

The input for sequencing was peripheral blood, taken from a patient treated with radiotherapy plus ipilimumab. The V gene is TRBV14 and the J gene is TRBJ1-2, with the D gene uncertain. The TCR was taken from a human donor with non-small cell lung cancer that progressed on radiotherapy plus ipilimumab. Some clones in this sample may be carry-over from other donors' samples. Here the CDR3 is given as CASSQDRSKVYGYTF. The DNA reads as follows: TGTGCCAGCAGCCAAGATCGGTCGAAAGTTTATGGCTACACCTTC.